Given below is one T cell receptor beta chain in context. Sorts that each held around 300,000 cells were run in triplicate for every CD8+ T cell subset. Naive CD8+ T cells were CD45RO-CCR7+CD27+CD95-. The record originates from a study of CXCR3-negative and CXCR3-positive naive CD8 T cells. The method, 5' RACE with UMI labels, was used to prepare the TRB cDNA libraries. TCRdb reprocessed the 5' RACE reads; each CDR3 protein has one entry and no DNA is given. The sample shows about 6,700 distinct CDR3 sequences, and around 0.99% sits with its ten largest clones. This CDR3 comprises 13 residues. Germline V gene lookup returns CDR1 MNHEY and CDR2 SVGEGT.

The sample was naive CXCR3- CD8+ T cells from blood. Subset indicated: CD45RO-CCR7+CD27+CD95- naive CD8+ T cells lacking CXCR3 (TNR3-). This chain joins TRBV6-2 or TRBV6-3 and TRBJ2-7; there is no DNA to check the TCRdb D call of TRBD1. The sequence was collected from a human donor in good health. Some clones in this sample may be carry-over from other donors' samples. CDR3 protein: CASRPNPPYEQYF.